This passage covers 14 T cell receptor beta chains from one sample sequenced in a study of blood T cells in healthy people across ages. A second about 6 to 12 cycle PCR used barcoded and J-beta primers. TCRdb reprocessed the 5' RACE reads via MiXCR and lists one record per CDR3 protein. Of fewer than 900,000 distinct CDR3 sequences in the sample, roughly 43% were seen once. The specimen sequenced was blood. These receptor sequences come from a woman between 55 and 75 years old in good health.

This clonotype showed up just a few times. The chain is built from TRBV5-1 and TRBJ2-1, with D hard to call. This CDR3 contains 15 residues. Trimming left V 1 base short and J 6 bases short, with 14 bases between. The V gene's germline CDR1 is SGHRS and CDR2 YFSETQ. The CDR3 region has the DNA TGCGCCAGCAGCTTGACCTGGTCTAACGGCAATGAGCAGTTCTTC. Residues: CASSLTWSNGNEQFF.

This clonotype was observed a few times. The chain carries TRBV7-3 and TRBJ1-1; TRBD1 is a possible D gene (6 bases). Germline V gene sequence: CDR1 SGHTA, CDR2 FQGTGA. The CDR3 runs 14 residues. V was clipped by 4 bases and J by 2 bases, with 11 bases between them. CDR3: CASSSRQANTEAFF. In nucleotides, the CDR3 is TGTGCCAGCAGCTCACGACAGGCAAACACTGAAGCTTTCTTT.

This clonotype has a handful of counts. The CDR3 region is CASSPSWDPLSETQYF. The CDR3 region has the DNA TGTGCCAGCAGCCCTAGTTGGGACCCACTTTCGGAGACCCAGTACTTC. This chain connects TRBV3-1 to TRBJ2-7; D tentatively reads TRBD1 or TRBD2 (5 bases each). The end of the DNA fits TRBJ2-5 better, so the J call may be wrong. CDR1 is LGHDT and CDR2 is YNNKEL in the germline V gene (reference sequence). The CDR3 runs 16 residues.

This clonotype has more than one count but fewer than ten. The chain couples TRBV5-1 to TRBJ2-3, with no clear D. This CDR3 is built from 15 residues. CDR1 is SGHRS and CDR2 is YFSETQ in the germline V gene. Trimming pared 4 bases from V and 2 bases from J, leaving 14 bases between. The DNA of the CDR3 is TGCGCCAGCAGCGCGATCTGGGGAAACACAGATACGCAGTATTTT. It encodes CASSAIWGNTDTQYF.

The chain uses TRBV11-2 and TRBJ2-1; tentatively, D is TRBD1 or TRBD2 (5 bases each). Gene TRBJ2-7 matches the end of the DNA better, so the J call may be wrong. The germline gives CDR1 SGHAT, CDR2 FQNNGV. The CDR3 spans 17 residues. The CDR3 bases are TGTGCCAGCAGCTTAGTCAGGGACCAGGGCTCCTACAATGAACAGTACTTC. Protein product: CASSLVRDQGSYNEQYF.

Turning to this clonotype: The CDR3 does not end in the conserved phenylalanine or tryptophan, so this is likely a read error. It is unclear where the CDR3 begins or ends on the DNA, so no DNA is shown, and the CDR3 is as TCRdb lists it. The chain couples TRBV7-9 to TRBJ2-1; no DNA check was done on the table's D call, TRBD1. Termini included, the CDR3 measures 15 amino acids. Germline V gene data show CDR1 as SEHNR and CDR2 as FQNEAQ (reference sequence). CDR3 amino acids: CASSLRGAGSNEQFI.

The rearrangement joins TRBV20-1 to TRBJ1-6; 7 bases map to TRBD1. The CDR3 loop spans 15 amino acids. V lost 0 bases to trimming and J lost 5 bases; unmatched junction nucleotides: 4. Germline CDR1 reads DFQATT; CDR2 reads SNEGSKA (reference sequence). The CDR3 protein is CSARDATGDNSPLHF. The CDR3 DNA reads TGCAGTGCTAGAGATGCCACAGGGGATAATTCACCCCTCCACTTT.

This rearrangement joins TRBV27 to TRBJ2-1; D unresolved. This CDR3 region has 17 residues. Germline CDR1 reads MNHEY; CDR2 reads SMNVEV (reference sequence). The V gene lost 0 bases and the J gene lost 7 bases, with 19 bases spanning the gap. As DNA, the CDR3 is TGTGCCAGCAGTTTATCGGCCCCCCTGATCTTCGGGAATGAGCAGTTCTTC. It specifies CASSLSAPLIFGNEQFF.

Comment on this clonotype: A single base separates this from a much larger clone, so it may be a read error. This chain joins TRBV7-2 and TRBJ2-3, with TRBD2 matching over 9 bases. The CDR3 loop spans 19 amino acids. V was clipped by 0 bases and J by 4 bases; unmatched bases: 14. Per germline, CDR1 SGHTA and CDR2 FQGNSA. As DNA, the CDR3 is TGTGCCAGCAGCTTAGCTTCCACTCGCGGGAGGGCCCGCTCAGATACGCAGTATTTT. Encoded protein: CASSLASTRGRARSDTQYF. The full variable domain, in which reference TRBV7-2 and TRBJ2-3 provide the parts outside the CDR3, is GAGVSQSPSNKVTEKGKDVELRCDPISGHTALYWYRQSLGQGLEFLIYFQGNSAPDKSGLPSDRFSAERTGGSVSTLTIQRTQQEDSAVYLCASSLASTRGRARSDTQYFGPGTRLTVL.

The table lists this clonotype with a few counts. This rearrangement joins TRBV6-1 to TRBJ2-1; possibly TRBD1 for D (6 bases). V lost 1 base, J lost 2 bases, and 12 bases lay in between. The CDR3 covers 16 residues. The germline V gene has CDR1 MNHNS and CDR2 SASEGT. This CDR3 reads CASSEELGATYNEQFF. The CDR3 region has the DNA TGTGCCAGCAGTGAAGAGCTGGGGGCGACCTACAATGAGCAGTTCTTC.

The sample holds a few counts of this clonotype. This chain's CDR3 is CSARVPTGAQRQPQHF. DNA for the CDR3: TGCAGTGCTAGAGTACCGACAGGGGCCCAGAGGCAGCCCCAGCATTTT. V and J are TRBV20-1 and TRBJ1-5, with 8 bases lining up with TRBD1. The CDR3 extends over 16 amino acids. The V gene's germline CDR1 is DFQATT and CDR2 SNEGSKA (reference sequence). J lost 7 bases, V lost 1 base, and 12 bases had no gene match.

Concerning this clonotype: Since a much larger clone is just one base distant, this may be a read error. The rearrangement joins TRBV3-1 to TRBJ1-1; D remains unclear. V dropped 7 bases and J dropped 3 bases, with 15 bases sitting between them. Germline lookup yields CDR1 LGHDT and CDR2 YNNKEL (reference sequence). The CDR3 extends over 14 amino acids. The CDR3 DNA reads as TGTGCCAGCAAACTAGGGAACCGCGACACTGAAGCTTTCTTT. Its protein product is CASKLGNRDTEAFF.

The chain employs TRBV29-1 and TRBJ2-7; 8 bases are a match to TRBD1. Germline CDR1 and CDR2: SQVTM and ANQGSEA. This CDR3 contains 13 residues. J gave up 4 bases and V 1 base, and 3 bases lay outside the gene matches. DNA of the CDR3: TGCAGCGTTGAAGGACAGGGGCATTACGAGCAGTACTTC. Its protein product is CSVEGQGHYEQYF.

The chain combines TRBV12-3 or TRBV12-4 with TRBJ2-7, with TRBD1 identical over 10 bases. This CDR3 spans 15 amino acids. The junction had 12 bases not matched to a gene; V was cut back by 7 bases and J by 6 bases. CDR3 sequence (DNA): TGTGCCAGCACCCTTTCTGGGACAGGGGCTGGCGAGCAGTACTTC. It translates to CASTLSGTGAGEQYF.